This is a list of T cell receptor beta chains from one sample in a study of blood T cell repertoires in COVID-19. Some clones are missing from TCRdb's copy, which holds only in-frame ones; the method was immunoSEQ multiplex PCR. In the table there are about 15,000 clones, roughly 87% of which are singletons. Sequencing was performed on peripheral blood. The receptors here all came from a human donor with active COVID-19. The donor label of this sample is uncertain. The CDR3 runs from the conserved cysteine through the conserved F or W. A D gene is named only where the DNA matches it firmly. Some rows mark clone size as missing; the rest say once, few, many or name a class of expanded clone.

TRBD2,-,TRBV24-1,16,TRBJ2-5,CATSDLLPAGQETQYF,TGTGCCACCAGTGATTTATTGCCAGCGGGGCAAGAGACCCAGTACTTC
TRBD1,-,TRBV6-5,14,TRBJ1-3,CASSATGGGNTIYF,TGTGCCAGCAGCGCAACAGGGGGTGGAAACACCATATATTTT
-,-,TRBV6-6,15,TRBJ1-5,CASSHLASGDQPQHF,TGTGCCAGCAGTCATTTAGCCTCAGGGGATCAGCCCCAGCATTTT
-,-,TRBV5-5,13,TRBJ2-5,CASNRGSREIQYF,TGTGCCAGCAACCGTGGGTCTCGGGAGATCCAGTACTTC
TRBD2,-,TRBV5-1,15,TRBJ2-7,CASSLSPSGEYEQYF,TGCGCCAGCAGCTTGTCTCCTAGCGGGGAATACGAGCAGTACTTC
TRBD1,-,TRBV6-4,17,TRBJ1-2,CASRDRDRVPYDYGYTF,TGTGCCAGCAGGGACCGGGACAGGGTCCCATATGACTATGGCTACACCTTC
-,-,TRBV3-1/TRBV3-2,17,TRBJ2-5,CASSQDLGLAPQETQYF,TGTGCCAGCAGCCAAGATCTCGGGCTAGCGCCTCAAGAGACCCAGTACTTC
TRBD1,-,TRBV19,15,TRBJ2-7,CASTGTGTGGYEQYF,TGTGCCAGTACTGGGACCGGGACAGGGGGTTACGAGCAGTACTTC
-,once,TRBV5-8,14,TRBJ1-5,CASSLRGGRQPQHF,TGTGCCAGCAGCTTGAGAGGCGGGCGGCAGCCCCAGCATTTT
-,once,TRBV7-9,12,TRBJ2-3,CASSLTGDTQYF,TGTGCCAGCAGCTTAACGGGAGATACGCAGTATTTT
TRBD2,-,TRBV6-5,16,TRBJ2-1,CASSFLSGSPYNEQFF,TGTGCCAGCAGTTTTCTTAGCGGGAGCCCCTACAATGAGCAGTTCTTC
-,-,TRBV19,14,TRBJ2-2,CASSWGTLSGELFF,TGTGCCAGTAGTTGGGGGACTTTATCCGGGGAGCTGTTTTTT
-,-,TRBV18,14,TRBJ2-5,CASSPGQAGETQYF,TGTGCCAGCTCGCCTGGACAGGCGGGGGAGACCCAGTACTTC
TRBD2,-,TRBV7-3,15,TRBJ2-7,CASSPGSGSPYEQYF,TGTGCCAGCAGCCCGGGTAGCGGGAGCCCCTACGAGCAGTACTTC
-,-,TRBV5-5,12,TRBJ2-2,CASHVHSGELFF,TGTGCCAGCCACGTTCACTCCGGGGAGCTGTTTTTT
TRBD2,once,TRBV7-2,15,TRBJ2-5,CASSPGLANQETQYF,TGTGCCAGCAGCCCGGGACTAGCGAATCAAGAGACCCAGTACTTC
-,-,TRBV5-4,12,TRBJ2-1,CASSFLEYEQFF,TGTGCCAGCAGTTTTCTTGAGTATGAGCAGTTCTTC
-,medium-sized,TRBV11-2,14,TRBJ2-1,CASLGLISSDEQFF,TGTGCCAGCTTAGGACTAATAAGTTCAGATGAGCAGTTCTTC
-,-,TRBV10-3,15,TRBJ1-3,CAISGQQGAGNTIYF,TGTGCCATCAGCGGTCAGCAGGGTGCGGGAAACACCATATATTTT
-,-,TRBV7-2,15,TRBJ2-5,CASSLQSTRQETQYF,TGTGCCAGCAGCTTACAATCGACTAGGCAAGAGACCCAGTACTTC
-,-,TRBV11-2,16,TRBJ2-1,CASSLHVDTTYNEQFF,TGTGCCAGCAGCTTACACGTGGACACCACCTACAATGAGCAGTTCTTC
-,-,TRBV11-3,13,TRBJ2-1,CASSSGLYNEQFF,TGTGCCAGCAGCTCAGGACTCTACAATGAGCAGTTCTTC
-,-,TRBV7-3,15,TRBJ1-1,CASSFGGVGNTEAFF,TGTGCCAGCAGCTTTGGGGGCGTTGGGAACACTGAAGCTTTCTTT
-,-,TRBV7-2,18,TRBJ2-1,CASSLEKLRELTYNEQFF,TGTGCCAGCAGCTTAGAAAAATTGAGGGAGTTAACCTACAATGAGCAGTTCTTC
TRBD2,-,TRBV5-4,15,TRBJ2-3,CASSVPTSGTDTQYF,TGTGCCAGCAGCGTCCCGACTAGCGGCACAGATACGCAGTATTTT
-,few,TRBV7-8,18,TRBJ2-1,CASSLVGLEGAAYNEQFF,TGTGCCAGCAGCTTAGTCGGTTTGGAGGGGGCAGCGTACAATGAGCAGTTCTTC
-,once,TRBV9,15,TRBJ1-1,CASSVGSDMNTEAFF,TGTGCCAGCAGCGTAGGATCAGATATGAACACTGAAGCTTTCTTT
TRBD2,medium-sized,TRBV9,16,TRBJ2-3,CASTGGAGAFGDTQYF,TGTGCCAGCACCGGGGGGGCGGGGGCCTTCGGAGATACGCAGTATTTT